Listed below are T cell receptor beta chains from one sample, sequenced in a study of T cells in Graves' hyperthyroidism and ophthalmopathy. TCRdb passed the multiplex PCR reads through MiXCR, listing each CDR3 protein once. The sample carries around 620,000 distinct CDR3 sequences, under 20% recorded once. Sequences were obtained from blood. Source of these receptors: a woman in her 30s with Graves' hyperthyroidism. Both conserved end residues are part of each CDR3. A D gene is named only where the DNA matches it firmly. For some rows the clone size is stated as once, few or many, or as a class when expanded; others skip it.

J	D	size	V	CDR3	DNA
TRBJ1-1	-	many	TRBV28	CASSKGRLEAFF	TGTGCCAGCAGCAAGGGTCGTCTTGAAGCTTTCTTT
TRBJ2-3	TRBD2	many	TRBV2	CASGGTSGPGADTQYF	TGTGCCAGCGGAGGAACTAGCGGTCCCGGGGCAGATACGCAGTATTTT
TRBJ2-3	-	few	TRBV11-2	CASSPPGRRTDTEYF	TGTGCCAGCAGCCCTCCGGGGCGACGCACAGATACGGAGTATTTT
TRBJ1-5	-	-	TRBV2	CASTRDSNQPQHF	TGTGCCAGCACCCGGGACAGCAATCAGCCCCAGCATTTT
TRBJ2-5	-	few	TRBV9	CASSAIGGTGSYQETQYF	TGTGCCAGCAGCGCGATCGGGGGGACAGGTTCTTACCAAGAGACCCAGTACTTC
TRBJ2-5	TRBD2	many	TRBV28	CASSSGRALGETQYF	TGTGCCAGCAGTAGCGGGAGGGCCCTGGGGGAGACCCAGTACTTC
TRBJ1-2	TRBD1	many	TRBV10-3	CAIKRQGGGYTF	TGTGCCATCAAACGACAGGGCGGTGGCTACACCTTC
TRBJ1-1	TRBD1	many	TRBV20-1	CSASRDRGDTEAFF	TGCAGTGCTAGTCGCGACAGGGGGGACACTGAAGCTTTCTTT
TRBJ2-7	-	few	TRBV5-8	CASSYLISYEQYF	TGTGCCAGCAGCTATCTAATCTCCTACGAGCAGTACTTC
TRBJ1-6	TRBD1	-	TRBV4-1	CASSQITGGISPLHF	TGCGCCAGCAGCCAAATTACAGGGGGCATTTCACCCCTCCACTTT
TRBJ2-7	TRBD2	many	TRBV30	CAWSVFRREGRRYEQYF	TGTGCCTGGAGTGTATTTCGCCGGGAGGGCCGCCGCTACGAGCAGTACTTC
TRBJ1-1	-	medium-sized	TRBV11-2	CASTLTRGGLDTEAFF	TGTGCCAGCACCCTGACCAGAGGGGGGCTGGACACTGAAGCTTTCTTT
TRBJ2-7	-	few	TRBV7-9	CASSLAGLRVPEQYF	TGTGCCAGCAGCTTAGCAGGTCTCCGGGTACCCGAGCAGTACTTC
TRBJ2-7	TRBD1	many	TRBV6-1	CASSRRDSLYEQYF	TGTGCCAGCAGCCGAAGGGACAGTCTGTACGAGCAGTACTTC
TRBJ2-2	TRBD2	-	TRBV19	CASSVLAGQRAPELFF	TGTGCCAGTAGTGTTCTAGCGGGACAAAGAGCACCGGAGCTGTTTTTT
TRBJ1-4	-	few	TRBV25-1	CASSDAGEEKLFF	TGTGCCAGCAGTGATGCGGGGGAGGAAAAACTGTTTTTT
TRBJ2-1	-	-	TRBV20-1	CSARASGPYNEQFF	TGCAGTGCTAGAGCTAGTGGACCCTACAATGAGCAGTTCTTC
TRBJ1-3	-	-	TRBV7-2	CASSQRTILENTIYF	TGTGCCAGCAGCCAGCGGACCATTTTAGAAAACACCATATATTTT
TRBJ2-1	TRBD2	many	TRBV11-2	CASSLSTRRLTSAIYNEQFF	TGTGCCAGCAGCTTATCCACTCGGAGGTTAACTAGCGCGATATACAATGAGCAGTTCTTC
TRBJ2-2	-	many	TRBV6-1	CASSETNTGELFF	TGTGCCAGCAGCGAAACAAACACCGGGGAGCTGTTTTTT
TRBJ2-2	TRBD2	once	TRBV18	CASSPRQASGSSGELFF	TGTGCCAGCTCACCCCGCCAGGCTAGCGGGAGTTCCGGGGAGCTGTTTTTT
TRBJ2-3	TRBD2	few	TRBV20-1	CSAQAGGPQYF	TGCAGTGCTCAAGCGGGGGGCCCGCAGTATTTT
TRBJ2-7	-	few	TRBV20-1	CSARATRGYEQYF	TGCAGTGCTAGAGCCACGAGAGGATACGAGCAGTACTTC
TRBJ2-7	TRBD2	-	TRBV18	CASSPTSGRVSTGEQYF	TGTGCCAGCTCACCTACTAGCGGGAGAGTGTCTACGGGCGAGCAGTACTTC
TRBJ1-1	-	many	TRBV27	CASSLRGAYTEAFF	TGTGCCAGCAGTTTAAGGGGGGCCTACACTGAAGCTTTCTTT
TRBJ1-5	-	few	TRBV27	CASSLGGASQPQHF	TGTGCCAGCAGTTTAGGGGGCGCGAGTCAGCCCCAGCATTTT
TRBJ1-2	TRBD1	many	TRBV5-8	CASSFHDRARGYTF	TGTGCCAGCAGCTTCCACGACAGGGCGCGGGGCTACACCTTC
TRBJ2-4	TRBD1	few	TRBV20-1	CSATGGAKNIQYF	TGCAGTGCTACAGGGGGAGCCAAAAACATTCAGTACTTC
TRBJ2-3	-	few	TRBV18	CASSPDREGDTQYF	TGTGCCAGCTCACCGGACAGGGAGGGAGATACGCAGTATTTT
TRBJ1-6	TRBD1	many	TRBV20-1	CSALVRQGDSPLHF	TGCAGTGCTCTTGTAAGACAGGGAGATTCACCCCTCCACTTT
TRBJ2-7	TRBD2	many	TRBV6-5	CASSYSGAGGPVNEQYF	TGTGCCAGCAGTTACTCGGGTGCGGGAGGGCCAGTAAACGAGCAGTACTTC
TRBJ1-2	-	-	TRBV5-8	CASSSLTNGYTF	TGTGCCAGCAGCTCGCTGACCAATGGCTACACCTTC
TRBJ1-1	-	many	TRBV30	CAWSVWGGNTEAFF	TGTGCCTGGAGTGTTTGGGGAGGGAACACTGAAGCTTTCTTT
TRBJ2-3	-	-	TRBV9	CASSAPLADTQYF	TGTGCCAGCAGCGCCCCTCTGGCAGATACGCAGTATTTT
TRBJ1-2	-	many	TRBV4-3	CASSQDRWNYGYTF	TGCGCCAGCAGCCAAGACAGGTGGAACTATGGCTACACCTTC
TRBJ2-1	-	-	TRBV20-1	CSALGTYNEQFF	TGCAGTGCTCTCGGGACCTACAATGAGCAGTTCTTC
TRBJ2-7	-	many	TRBV6-1	CASTPNPTYEQYF	TGTGCCAGCACTCCGAACCCTACCTACGAGCAGTACTTC
TRBJ1-5	-	few	TRBV4-1	CASSHEFFPLLDSNQPQHF	TGCGCCAGCAGCCACGAATTTTTCCCCCTATTAGACAGCAATCAGCCCCAGCATTTT
TRBJ2-7	-	many	TRBV28	CASSSGQEGKEQYF	TGTGCCAGCAGTTCCGGACAGGAGGGGAAGGAGCAGTACTTC
TRBJ1-5	-	-	TRBV6-1	CASRARDGGNQPQHF	TGTGCCAGCAGAGCCCGGGACGGTGGCAATCAGCCCCAGCATTTT
TRBJ2-7	TRBD1	many	TRBV24-1	CATSDTSTGSYEQYF	TGTGCCACCAGTGATACTTCGACAGGGTCCTACGAGCAGTACTTC
TRBJ2-1	TRBD1	-	TRBV7-8	CASSYRQGIGEQFF	TGTGCCAGCAGCTATAGACAGGGGATTGGTGAGCAGTTCTTC
TRBJ2-3	-	few	TRBV6-4	CASRHDRNTDTQYF	TGTGCCAGCCGCCACGACAGAAACACAGATACGCAGTATTTT
TRBJ2-2	TRBD1	-	TRBV7-2	CASSFDRGRELFF	TGTGCCAGCAGCTTCGATAGGGGGCGGGAGCTGTTTTTT
TRBJ1-2	-	many	TRBV5-1	CASSLGSGFDGYTF	TGCGCCAGCAGCTTGGGTTCTGGGTTCGATGGCTACACCTTC
TRBJ2-2	-	few	TRBV28	CASSFDTDANTGELFF	TGTGCCAGCAGTTTCGACACGGACGCGAACACCGGGGAGCTGTTTTTT
TRBJ2-3	-	-	TRBV6-1	CASITAQEPTDTQYF	TGTGCCAGCATAACAGCCCAAGAGCCGACAGATACGCAGTATTTT
TRBJ2-7	-	many	TRBV5-6	CASSWGLPYEQYF	TGTGCCAGCAGCTGGGGCCTCCCCTACGAGCAGTACTTC
TRBJ1-5	-	-	TRBV20-1	CSASPDRLANQPQHF	TGCAGTGCTAGTCCAGACAGATTGGCCAATCAGCCCCAGCATTTT
TRBJ2-1	TRBD2	-	TRBV3-1	CASSARTGTSGRDEQFF	TGTGCCAGCAGCGCCCGGACCGGGACTAGCGGGAGAGATGAGCAGTTCTTC
TRBJ2-7	-	few	TRBV29-1	CSATQGADYEQYF	TGCAGCGCCACGCAGGGTGCGGACTACGAGCAGTACTTC
TRBJ2-5	TRBD1	-	TRBV7-9	CASTVQGELQTQYF	TGTGCCAGCACCGTCCAGGGGGAGTTGCAGACCCAGTACTTC
TRBJ2-1	-	-	TRBV9	CASSVETNEQFF	TGTGCCAGCAGCGTAGAGACAAATGAGCAGTTCTTC
TRBJ1-1	-	many	TRBV28	CASSFPVNTEAFF	TGTGCCAGCAGTTTCCCCGTTAACACTGAAGCTTTCTTT
TRBJ2-1	TRBD2	few	TRBV9	CASSVGSGRRSNEQFF	TGTGCCAGCAGCGTAGGTAGCGGGAGAAGAAGCAATGAGCAGTTCTTC